The present T cell receptor (beta chain) was sequenced within a study of blood T cell repertoires in COVID-19. Study as a whole: COVID-19 samples, acute and convalescent, were from the United States, Italy and Spain. T cells, B-cell-depleted T cells, or PBMCs provided the cDNA or gDNA that served as material.

Per the authors' pipeline: Amplified reference gene primers provided the basis for estimating nucleated cell counts. The data were produced by immunoSEQ multiplex PCR, yet TCRdb's version contains in-frame clones alone and is incomplete. V and J calls and clone size follow that table, whereas D and trimming were derived from the DNA. The table includes 25,000 to 35,000 clones, 85% detected once. The CDR3 contains 16 residues. V lost 5 bases, J lost 1 base, and 5 bases stayed unmatched. The rearrangement links TRBV6-7 to TRBJ1-1, with 12 bases lining up with TRBD1. TRBV6-7 is an open reading frame whose function is uncertain. Sequencing was performed on peripheral blood. This clonotype was obtained from a human donor in a cohort sampled during active COVID-19. The CDR3 DNA reads TGTGCCAGCAGTGAGGGACAGGGGGCCGGGAACACTGAAGCTTTCTTT. Amino acid sequence: CASSEGQGAGNTEAFF.